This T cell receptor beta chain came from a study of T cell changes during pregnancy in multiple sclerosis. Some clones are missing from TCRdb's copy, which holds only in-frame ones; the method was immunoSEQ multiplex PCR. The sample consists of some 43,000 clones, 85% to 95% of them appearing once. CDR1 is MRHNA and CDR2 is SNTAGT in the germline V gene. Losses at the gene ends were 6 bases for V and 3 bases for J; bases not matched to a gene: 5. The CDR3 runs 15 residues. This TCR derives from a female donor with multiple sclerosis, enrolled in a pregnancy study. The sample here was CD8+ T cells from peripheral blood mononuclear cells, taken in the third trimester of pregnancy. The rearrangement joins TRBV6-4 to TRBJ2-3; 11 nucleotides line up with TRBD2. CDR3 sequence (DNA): TGTGCCAGCAGCCTAACTAGCGGGAGAACAGATACGCAGTATTTT. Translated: CASSLTSGRTDTQYF.